Shown below are 16 T cell receptor beta chains from a single sample sequenced in a study of T-cell memory formation after mild COVID-19. From the 5' RACE reads, TCRdb called clonotypes with MiXCR, one entry per CDR3 protein. The sample lists some 270,000 distinct CDR3 sequences; 15% were seen once. Sequencing used PBMCs or a T cell subset sorted from them (not recorded which). These receptors originate from an adult woman who had mild COVID-19 (a few samples of this study predate the infection). Cell type and time point are not known.

J is TRBJ2-3 and V is TRBV7-2; no clear D gene. Trimming removed 6 bases at V and 0 bases at J, with 7 bases between. Germline lookup yields CDR1 SGHTA and CDR2 FQGNSA. The CDR3 sequence is 13 residues long. In nucleotides, the CDR3 is TGTGCCAGCAGAACAGCTAGCACAGATACGCAGTATTTT. Its protein product is CASRTASTDTQYF. The full variable domain, in which reference TRBV7-2 and TRBJ2-3 provide the parts outside the CDR3, is GAGVSQSPSNKVTEKGKDVELRCDPISGHTALYWYRQSLGQGLEFLIYFQGNSAPDKSGLPSDRFSAERTGGSVSTLTIQRTQQEDSAVYLCASRTASTDTQYFGPGTRLTVL.

This clonotype was found a few times. The rearrangement uses TRBV5-1 and TRBJ2-1; 11 nucleotides align to TRBD2. The trim removed 4 bases at V and 1 base at J, leaving 4 bases unmatched. The CDR3 contains 16 residues. CDR1 and CDR2 (germline): SGHRS, YFSETQ. CDR3 coding DNA: TGCGCCAGCAGCCTCACTAGCGGGGGTTCCTACAATGAGCAGTTCTTC. The encoded protein is CASSLTSGGSYNEQFF.

This clonotype was counted only a few times. This rearrangement joins TRBV7-9 to TRBJ1-6, with D maybe TRBD1 (5 bases). There are 13 residues in the CDR3. V lost 5 bases and J 10 bases, leaving 12 bases between the germline ends. The germline V gene has CDR1 SEHNR and CDR2 FQNEAQ (reference sequence). As DNA, the CDR3 is TGTGCCAGCAGCCAGGGAGATGGCTCACCCCTCCACTTT. Amino acid sequence: CASSQGDGSPLHF.

This clonotype has a handful of counts. The chain couples TRBV3-1 to TRBJ1-2, with 8 bases aligning to TRBD1. CDR1 is LGHDT and CDR2 is YNNKEL in the germline V gene (reference sequence). The trim removed 6 bases at V and 6 bases at J, leaving 3 bases unmatched. This CDR3 comprises 12 residues. The CDR3 region is CASRRTGNGYTF. The CDR3 coding sequence is TGTGCCAGCAGACGGACAGGGAATGGCTACACCTTC.

This chain links TRBV13 with TRBJ2-1, with 10 bases lining up with TRBD1. The germline V gene has CDR1 PRHDT and CDR2 FYEKMQ (reference sequence). V shed 5 bases and J 7 bases; nucleotides not matched to a gene: 5. The CDR3 covers 14 residues. CDR3 residues: CASSAWTGGNEQFF. The CDR3 coding sequence is TGTGCCAGCAGCGCTTGGACAGGGGGAAATGAGCAGTTCTTC.

This clonotype occurred a few times. The chain employs TRBV12-3 or TRBV12-4 and TRBJ2-3; D is uncertain. The CDR3 loop spans 15 amino acids. V was cut by 3 bases and J by 0 bases, with 10 bases left in between. As DNA, the CDR3 is TGTGCCAGCAGTTTCGAGAGCCTTAGCACAGATACGCAGTATTTT. It encodes CASSFESLSTDTQYF.

This clonotype occurred a few times. CDR3 nucleotides: TGTGCCAGCAGTGCCAAGACAGCTAGCACAGATACGCAGTATTTT. Its translation: CASSAKTASTDTQYF. The rearrangement links TRBV6-2 or TRBV6-3 to TRBJ2-3, with a tentative D call TRBD1 (5 bases). CDR3 length: 15 amino acids. Germline CDR1 and CDR2: MNHEY and SVGEGT. Trimming pared 5 bases from V and 0 bases from J, leaving 12 bases between.

This clonotype has only a few counts. The chain links TRBV29-1 to TRBJ1-4; D is ambiguous. The CDR3 spans 14 residues. The germline V gene encodes CDR1 SQVTM and CDR2 ANQGSEA. The V and J ends lost 4 bases and 0 bases respectively, with 9 bases between them. CDR3 amino acids: CSVARGSTNEKLFF. In nucleotides, the CDR3 is TGCAGCGTTGCGCGGGGTTCAACTAATGAAAAACTGTTTTTT.

This chain links TRBV24-1 with TRBJ2-4; D perhaps matches TRBD1 (6 bases). Looked up from germline, CDR1 is KGHDR and CDR2 is SFDVKD. CDR3 length: 15 amino acids. Trimming shortened V by 4 bases and J by 6 bases, and 15 bases separated the two germline ends. The CDR3 reads CATSDLKTGLNIQYF. The CDR3 DNA is TGTGCCACCAGTGACTTGAAGACAGGATTAAACATTCAGTACTTC.

The chain recombines TRBV27 with TRBJ1-5, with 7 nucleotides matching TRBD1. CDR1 and CDR2 (germline): MNHEY, SMNVEV (reference sequence). Trimming took 3 bases from V and 7 from J; bases not matched to a gene: 3. This CDR3 is 13 amino acids long. CDR3 region: CASSFRGGQPQHF. The CDR3 nucleotides read TGTGCCAGCAGTTTCAGGGGGGGACAGCCCCAGCATTTT.

The chain recombines TRBV5-1 with TRBJ2-7; D possibly corresponds to TRBD1 (5 bases). Germline V gene lookup returns CDR1 SGHRS and CDR2 YFSETQ. CDR3 length: 17 amino acids. Trimming left V 2 bases short and J 2 bases short, with 20 bases between. CDR3 bases: TGCGCCAGCAGCTTAGGCCCTCCGACAGTGATAACCTACGAGCAGTACTTC. Encoded protein: CASSLGPPTVITYEQYF.

This clonotype was recorded a few times. The V and J genes are TRBV18 and TRBJ2-1, with 9 nucleotides matching TRBD1. Trimming removed 1 base from V and 2 bases from J; junction bases left unmatched: 3. There are 16 residues in the CDR3. The V gene's germline CDR1 is KGHSH and CDR2 LQKENI. DNA of the CDR3: TGTGCCAGCTCACCACAGGGACAGGGAGCCTACAATGAGCAGTTCTTC. Translated, it gives CASSPQGQGAYNEQFF.

This chain connects TRBV20-1 to TRBJ1-2; no firm D call. CDR3 length equals 13 residues. The V end was cut by 0 bases, the J end by 4 bases, with 9 bases between. Germline lookup yields CDR1 DFQATT and CDR2 SNEGSKA (reference sequence). Here the CDR3 DNA reads TGCAGTGCTAGAGATAACTGGACCTATGGCTACACCTTC. Amino acids: CSARDNWTYGYTF.

This clonotype was detected only a few times. The chain recombines TRBV18 with TRBJ2-4; weak D call: TRBD1 (6 bases). This CDR3 has 17 residues. Germline V gives CDR1 KGHSH, CDR2 LQKENI. V gave up 3 bases and J gave up 3 bases, with 18 bases separating them. The DNA for the CDR3 is TGTGCCAGCTCACCCCTCCAGGGGTTCGGTGGCAAAAACATTCAGTACTTC. It codes for CASSPLQGFGGKNIQYF.

Only a few counts were recorded for this clonotype. The chain recombines TRBV20-1 with TRBJ2-7, with D unresolved. Per germline, CDR1 DFQATT and CDR2 SNEGSKA (reference sequence). V was trimmed by 5 bases and J by 0 bases, leaving 8 bases between them. The CDR3 is 12 amino acids. The CDR3 coding sequence is TGCAGTGCTTTAAAGAGCTCCTACGAGCAGTACTTC. Translation: CSALKSSYEQYF.

This clonotype was counted only a few times. The chain employs TRBV20-1 and TRBJ2-7; possibly TRBD1 or TRBD2 for D (7 bases each). The CDR3 spans 15 residues. V lost 7 bases and J 6 bases, leaving 25 bases between the germline ends. Germline V gives CDR1 DFQATT, CDR2 SNEGSKA (reference sequence). The chain's CDR3 is CSVPRGGPTLTEQYF. DNA for the CDR3: TGCAGTGTTCCCAGGGGGGGCCCTACCCTCACCGAGCAGTACTTC.